The rows below give T cell receptor beta chains drawn from one sample of a study of blood T cells in healthy people across ages. In TCRdb, the 5' RACE reads were re-called with MiXCR into one record per CDR3 protein. This table has 1,500,000 or so distinct CDR3 sequences, approximately 42% appearing once. The sequenced material came from blood. The receptors originated from a woman between 18 and 29 years old in good health. Both conserved end residues are part of each CDR3. A D gene is named only where the DNA matches it firmly. For some rows the clone size is stated as once, few or many, or as a class when expanded; others skip it.

J,size,V,D,DNA,CDR3
TRBJ1-5,-,TRBV7-8,-,TGTGCCAGCAGCTTAGCCCCCCAGGGTCAGCCCCAGCATTTT,CASSLAPQGQPQHF
TRBJ2-7,few,TRBV7-9,-,TGTGCCAGCAGCTTAACGGGAGCAAACAACGAGCAGTACTTC,CASSLTGANNEQYF
TRBJ2-3,-,TRBV29-1,-,TGCAGCGGGAGAGGGGGGGGCACAGATACGCAGTATTTT,CSGRGGGTDTQYF
TRBJ1-4,-,TRBV5-1,TRBD1,TGCGCCAGCAGCTTGTTTCAACAGGGGGCGAATGAAAAACTGTTTTTT,CASSLFQQGANEKLFF
TRBJ1-1,few,TRBV6-6,-,TGTGCCAGCAGTCGACGACGGGACACCTACCCGAACACTGAAGCTTTCTTT,CASSRRRDTYPNTEAFF
TRBJ1-1,once,TRBV28,-,-,CASSSSDSREAFF
TRBJ2-3,-,TRBV7-2,-,TGTGCCAGCAGCTTAGTGGTCGGGAGCGCAGATACGCAGTATTTT,CASSLVVGSADTQYF
TRBJ2-7,-,TRBV12-3/TRBV12-4,-,TGTGCCAGCAGTTTAAGAGGGGGGAATTGGTACGAGCAGTACTTC,CASSLRGGNWYEQYF
TRBJ1-2,-,TRBV20-1,-,TGCAGTGCTAGAGATACCGCCATTACCTATGGCTACACCTTC,CSARDTAITYGYTF
TRBJ2-1,-,TRBV2,TRBD2,TGTGCCAGCATCCCCCCCGGGACTAGCGGGGGGCCAGCCCTCAATGAGCAGTTCTTC,CASIPPGTSGGPALNEQFF
TRBJ2-1,-,TRBV6-5,-,TGTGCCAGCAGTTACGGGGTCAGCAGGAACTACAATGAGCAGTTCTTC,CASSYGVSRNYNEQFF
TRBJ2-1,many,TRBV29-1,-,TGCAGCACAGGGGGGGCTCACTCCTACAATGAGCAGTTCTTC,CSTGGAHSYNEQFF
TRBJ2-7,-,TRBV20-1,TRBD2,TGCAGTGCTAAAGGGGCTAGCGGGGGGGCCTACGAGCAGTACTTC,CSAKGASGGAYEQYF
TRBJ2-2,-,TRBV7-3,-,TGTGCCAGCAGCTTAGCCGTTCACGGGGAGCTGTTTTTT,CASSLAVHGELFF
TRBJ1-2,-,TRBV12-3/TRBV12-4,-,TGTGCCAGCAGCCCGGTGGGGGGAAACTATGGCTACACCTTC,CASSPVGGNYGYTF
TRBJ2-1,few,TRBV24-1,TRBD1,TGTGCCACCAGTGATCCGGGACAGGGTAGAAACAATGAGCAGTTCTTC,CATSDPGQGRNNEQFF